A selection of T cell receptor beta chains follows, all from one sample in a study of blood T cell repertoires in COVID-19. TCRdb's table, derived via immunoSEQ multiplex PCR, lists solely in-frame clones and lacks some. Counted here are a few hundred thousand clones, 80% to 90% occurring once; the ten biggest clones make up more than 0.7%. The material sequenced was peripheral blood. These receptors originate from a man younger than 30 with COVID-19, enrolled during active disease. Each CDR3 is given with its conserved first and last residue. D genes are given only for firm matches. Clone sizes are given selectively: once, few, many, or a class where the clone is expanded.

d_gene: TRBD1
abundance: -
v_gene: TRBV6-5
j_gene: TRBJ1-3
CDR3aa: CASSRQGISGNTIYF
CDR3nt: TGTGCCAGCAGTCGACAGGGGATCTCTGGAAACACCATATATTTT

d_gene: TRBD2
abundance: -
v_gene: TRBV9
j_gene: TRBJ2-7
CDR3aa: CASSVAPSGREEQYF
CDR3nt: TGTGCCAGCAGCGTAGCGCCTAGCGGGAGGGAAGAGCAGTACTTC

d_gene: TRBD1
abundance: -
v_gene: TRBV19
j_gene: TRBJ2-1
CDR3aa: CASRNNRDRTYNEQFF
CDR3nt: TGTGCCAGTAGAAATAACCGGGACAGAACCTACAATGAGCAGTTCTTC

d_gene: -
abundance: -
v_gene: TRBV29-1
j_gene: TRBJ1-2
CDR3aa: CSALRGANYGYTF
CDR3nt: TGCAGCGCCCTTCGGGGGGCTAATTATGGCTACACCTTC

d_gene: TRBD1
abundance: -
v_gene: TRBV5-1
j_gene: TRBJ2-3
CDR3aa: CASSVSGTGGIDTQYF
CDR3nt: TGCGCCAGCAGCGTCTCCGGGACAGGGGGAATAGATACGCAGTATTTT

d_gene: TRBD1
abundance: -
v_gene: TRBV3-1/TRBV3-2
j_gene: TRBJ2-7
CDR3aa: CASSQGVTGPGYEQYF
CDR3nt: TGTGCCAGCAGCCAAGGGGTGACAGGGCCTGGCTACGAGCAGTACTTC

d_gene: TRBD2
abundance: -
v_gene: TRBV2
j_gene: TRBJ2-3
CDR3aa: CASRIGGGTDTQYF
CDR3nt: TGTGCCAGCAGGATCGGGGGGGGCACAGATACGCAGTATTTT

d_gene: TRBD1
abundance: -
v_gene: TRBV12-5
j_gene: TRBJ1-2
CDR3aa: CASGPQGDYYGYTF
CDR3nt: TGTGCTAGTGGTCCACAGGGGGACTACTATGGCTACACCTTC

d_gene: TRBD2
abundance: -
v_gene: TRBV2
j_gene: TRBJ2-2
CDR3aa: CATESGINTGELFF
CDR3nt: TGTGCCACTGAAAGCGGGATTAACACCGGGGAGCTGTTTTTT

d_gene: TRBD1
abundance: -
v_gene: TRBV19
j_gene: TRBJ2-7
CDR3aa: CASSPHSGTGSSYEQYF
CDR3nt: TGTGCCAGTAGTCCCCACTCCGGGACAGGGAGCTCCTACGAGCAGTACTTC

d_gene: -
abundance: -
v_gene: TRBV18
j_gene: TRBJ2-5
CDR3aa: CASSSRQVQETQYF
CDR3nt: TGTGCCAGCTCATCCCGACAGGTCCAAGAGACCCAGTACTTC

d_gene: TRBD2
abundance: -
v_gene: TRBV6-5
j_gene: TRBJ2-1
CDR3aa: CASRASGTYNEQFF
CDR3nt: TGTGCCAGCAGGGCTAGCGGAACTTACAATGAGCAGTTCTTC

d_gene: -
abundance: -
v_gene: TRBV6-5
j_gene: TRBJ2-6
CDR3aa: CASAPLRSGANVLTF
CDR3nt: TGTGCCAGCGCCCCGTTACGGTCTGGGGCCAACGTCCTGACTTTC

d_gene: TRBD1
abundance: few
v_gene: TRBV7-2
j_gene: TRBJ1-4
CDR3aa: CASSRGQDEKLFF
CDR3nt: TGTGCCAGCAGCCGGGGACAGGACGAAAAACTGTTTTTT

d_gene: -
abundance: once
v_gene: TRBV5-4
j_gene: TRBJ2-3
CDR3aa: CASSQVAETSTDTQYF
CDR3nt: TGTGCCAGCAGCCAGGTAGCGGAAACTAGCACAGATACGCAGTATTTT

d_gene: TRBD1
abundance: once
v_gene: TRBV7-8
j_gene: TRBJ2-2
CDR3aa: CASSSDPGQFTGELFF
CDR3nt: TGTGCCAGCAGCTCAGACCCGGGACAGTTCACCGGGGAGCTGTTTTTT

d_gene: -
abundance: -
v_gene: TRBV5-1
j_gene: TRBJ2-1
CDR3aa: CASSPSSDSYNEQFF
CDR3nt: TGCGCCAGCAGTCCCAGCTCGGACAGCTACAATGAGCAGTTCTTC

d_gene: -
abundance: -
v_gene: TRBV5-4
j_gene: TRBJ2-3
CDR3aa: CASSPWEAGSDTQYF
CDR3nt: TGTGCCAGCAGTCCTTGGGAGGCTGGCTCAGATACGCAGTATTTT

d_gene: TRBD2
abundance: -
v_gene: TRBV6-4
j_gene: TRBJ2-3
CDR3aa: CASSDSISGGPTDTQYF
CDR3nt: TGTGCCAGCAGTGACTCGATTAGCGGGGGTCCCACAGATACGCAGTATTTT

d_gene: -
abundance: -
v_gene: TRBV7-6
j_gene: TRBJ2-7
CDR3aa: CASSDMTGAYEQYF
CDR3nt: TGTGCCAGCAGCGACATGACAGGAGCCTACGAGCAGTACTTC

d_gene: -
abundance: few
v_gene: TRBV4-1
j_gene: TRBJ1-1
CDR3aa: CASSQDMSTEAFF
CDR3nt: TGCGCCAGCAGCCAAGATATGAGCACTGAAGCTTTCTTT

d_gene: -
abundance: -
v_gene: TRBV7-2
j_gene: TRBJ1-4
CDR3aa: CASSLVSTVEKLFF
CDR3nt: TGTGCCAGCAGCTTAGTAAGCACCGTTGAAAAACTGTTTTTT

d_gene: -
abundance: few
v_gene: TRBV6-5
j_gene: TRBJ1-5
CDR3aa: CASRLTGPQPQHF
CDR3nt: TGTGCCAGCAGACTCACAGGGCCGCAGCCCCAGCATTTT

d_gene: TRBD1
abundance: -
v_gene: TRBV4-1
j_gene: TRBJ2-7
CDR3aa: CASSRGQGVAYEQYF
CDR3nt: TGCGCCAGCAGCCGGGGACAGGGGGTGGCCTACGAGCAGTACTTC

d_gene: -
abundance: -
v_gene: TRBV10-3
j_gene: TRBJ2-7
CDR3aa: CAISEEGLSSYEQYF
CDR3nt: TGTGCCATCAGTGAGGAAGGACTAAGCAGTTACGAGCAGTACTTC

d_gene: TRBD2
abundance: once
v_gene: TRBV9
j_gene: TRBJ2-1
CDR3aa: CASSVGTSGGNEQFF
CDR3nt: TGTGCCAGCAGCGTAGGGACTAGCGGGGGTAATGAGCAGTTCTTC

d_gene: -
abundance: -
v_gene: TRBV19
j_gene: TRBJ2-2
CDR3aa: CASRPNRAGGTGELFF
CDR3nt: TGTGCCAGTAGACCGAACCGGGCCGGAGGTACCGGGGAGCTGTTTTTT

d_gene: TRBD1
abundance: -
v_gene: TRBV27
j_gene: TRBJ2-6
CDR3aa: CASSLRGQGQAGANVLTF
CDR3nt: TGTGCCAGCAGTTTACGGGGACAAGGACAGGCTGGGGCCAACGTCCTGACTTTC

d_gene: TRBD2
abundance: -
v_gene: TRBV30
j_gene: TRBJ2-3
CDR3aa: CAWSGGLAGDHSADTQYF
CDR3nt: TGTGCCTGGAGTGGGGGACTAGCGGGAGATCATTCTGCAGATACGCAGTATTTT

d_gene: TRBD2
abundance: -
v_gene: TRBV30
j_gene: TRBJ2-5
CDR3aa: CAWSVGAGAEETQYF
CDR3nt: TGTGCCTGGAGTGTAGGGGCGGGAGCCGAAGAGACCCAGTACTTC

d_gene: -
abundance: -
v_gene: TRBV5-6
j_gene: TRBJ2-7
CDR3aa: CASSLGRAYEQYF
CDR3nt: TGTGCCAGCAGCTTGGGGAGGGCGTACGAGCAGTACTTC